The subject of this entry is one TCR beta chain. Individuals drawn from 20 to 25 US areas were about 18 to 95 years old. Cohorts were based on clinical histories the participants reported. As originally analysed: Amplified reference gene primers provided the basis for estimating nucleated cell counts. Clones were read by immunoSEQ multiplex PCR, and TCRdb kept only the in-frame ones, dropping some. V and J calls and clone size are copied from that table; D and trimming were computed from the DNA. The data hold fewer than 400,000 clones, with under 90% observed a single time. The record originates from a study of blood T cell repertoires in COVID-19. V dropped 4 bases and J dropped 5 bases, with 4 bases sitting between them. Germline CDR1 is LGHDT and CDR2 is YNNKEL (reference sequence). The CDR3 consists of 11 residues.

This chain connects TRBV3-1 (or the pseudogene TRBV3-2) to TRBJ2-3, with D unresolved. The TCR originated in a man aged 25 to 40 who had recovered from COVID-19. The sequenced material came from PBMCs or T cells enriched from blood (not recorded which). The CDR3 bases are TGTGCCAGCAGCCGCGGAGATACGCAGTATTTT. Translated, it gives CASSRGDTQYF.